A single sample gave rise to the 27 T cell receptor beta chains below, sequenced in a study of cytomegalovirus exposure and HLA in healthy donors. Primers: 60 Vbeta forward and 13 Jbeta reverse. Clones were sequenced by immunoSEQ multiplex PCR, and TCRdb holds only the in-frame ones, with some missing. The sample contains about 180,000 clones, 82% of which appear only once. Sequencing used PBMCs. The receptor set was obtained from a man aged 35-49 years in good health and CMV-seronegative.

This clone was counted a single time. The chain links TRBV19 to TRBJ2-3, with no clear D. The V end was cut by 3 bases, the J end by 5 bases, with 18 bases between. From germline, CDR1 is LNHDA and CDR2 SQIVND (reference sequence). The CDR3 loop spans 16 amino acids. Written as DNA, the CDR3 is TGTGCCAGTAGTATGCCCAAAATCGCCGAGGTAGATACGCAGTATTTT. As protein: CASSMPKIAEVDTQYF.

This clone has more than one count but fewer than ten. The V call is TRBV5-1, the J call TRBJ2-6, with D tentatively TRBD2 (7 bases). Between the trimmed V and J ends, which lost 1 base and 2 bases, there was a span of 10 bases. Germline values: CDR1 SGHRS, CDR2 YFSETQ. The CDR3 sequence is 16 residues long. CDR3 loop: CASSLRGGAGANVLTF. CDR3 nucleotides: TGCGCCAGCAGCTTGAGGGGGGGAGCTGGGGCCAACGTCCTGACTTTC.

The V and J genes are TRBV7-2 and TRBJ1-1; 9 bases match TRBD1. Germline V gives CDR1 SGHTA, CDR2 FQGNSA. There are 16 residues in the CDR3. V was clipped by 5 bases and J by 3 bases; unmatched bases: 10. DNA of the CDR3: TGTGCCAGCAGCACCCGGACAGGGGTTCAAGACACTGAAGCTTTCTTT. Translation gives CASSTRTGVQDTEAFF.

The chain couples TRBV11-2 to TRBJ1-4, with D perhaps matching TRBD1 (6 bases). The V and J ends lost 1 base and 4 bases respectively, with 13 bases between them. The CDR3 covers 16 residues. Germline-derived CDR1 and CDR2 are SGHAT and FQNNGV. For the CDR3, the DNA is TGTGCCAGCAGCTTAGGTTTAAGGGGGATTAATGAAAAACTGTTTTTT. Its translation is CASSLGLRGINEKLFF. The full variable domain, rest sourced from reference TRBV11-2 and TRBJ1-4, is EAGVAQSPRYKIIEKRQSVAFWCNPISGHATLYWYQQILGQGPKLLIQFQNNGVVDDSQLPKDRFSAERLKGVDSTLKIQPAKLEDSAVYLCASSLGLRGINEKLFFGSGTQLSVL.

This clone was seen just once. The chain's CDR3 is CASSDNRNLLYGYTF. The CDR3 DNA reads TGTGCCAGCAGCGATAACAGAAACCTACTCTATGGCTACACCTTC. This chain links TRBV7-8 with TRBJ1-2, with no clear D. Per the germline V gene, CDR1 is SGHVS and CDR2 is FQNEAQ. This CDR3 is 15 amino acids long. Trimming took 5 bases from V and 4 from J, leaving 17 bases between them.

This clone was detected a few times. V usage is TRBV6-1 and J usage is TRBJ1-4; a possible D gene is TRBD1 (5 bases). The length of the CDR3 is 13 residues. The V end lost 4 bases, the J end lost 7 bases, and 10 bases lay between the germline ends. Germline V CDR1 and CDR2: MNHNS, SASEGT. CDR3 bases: TGTGCCAGCAGTGGGGGCAGGATTGAAAAACTGTTTTTT. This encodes CASSGGRIEKLFF.

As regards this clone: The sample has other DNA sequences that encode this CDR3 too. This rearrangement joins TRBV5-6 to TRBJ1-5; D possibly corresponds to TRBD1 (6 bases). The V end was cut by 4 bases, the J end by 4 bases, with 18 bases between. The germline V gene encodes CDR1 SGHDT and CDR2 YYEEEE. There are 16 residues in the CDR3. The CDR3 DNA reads TGTGCCAGCAGCCTGTCGCCAGGGACACTTAATCAGCCCCAGCATTTT. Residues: CASSLSPGTLNQPQHF.

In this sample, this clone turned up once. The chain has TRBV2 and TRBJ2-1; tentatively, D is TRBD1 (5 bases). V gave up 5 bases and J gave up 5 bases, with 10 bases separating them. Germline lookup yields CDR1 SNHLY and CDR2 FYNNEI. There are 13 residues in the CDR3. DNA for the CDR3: TGTGCCAGCAGTTTAGACAGAAACAATGAGCAGTTCTTC. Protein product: CASSLDRNNEQFF.

The CDR3 loop is CASSLKSGSKDTQYF. The CDR3 DNA is TGTGCCAGCAGCCTCAAAAGCGGGAGTAAGGATACGCAGTATTTT. This chain uses TRBV4-2 with TRBJ2-3; 8 positions agree with TRBD2. This CDR3 contains 15 residues. Germline V lookup: CDR1 LGHNA, CDR2 YNFKEQ. J was trimmed by 6 bases and V by 4 bases; bases with no gene match: 9.

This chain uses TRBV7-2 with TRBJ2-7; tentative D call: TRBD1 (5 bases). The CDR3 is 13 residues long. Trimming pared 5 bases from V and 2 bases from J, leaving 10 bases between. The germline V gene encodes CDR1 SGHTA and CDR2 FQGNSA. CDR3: CASSPRTPYEQYF. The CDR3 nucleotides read TGTGCCAGCAGCCCTCGGACACCCTACGAGCAGTACTTC.

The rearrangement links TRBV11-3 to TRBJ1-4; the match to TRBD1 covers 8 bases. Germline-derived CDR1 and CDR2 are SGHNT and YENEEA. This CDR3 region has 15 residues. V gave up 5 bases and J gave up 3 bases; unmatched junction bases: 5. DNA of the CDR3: TGTGCCAGCAGCCCTTACAGGGGGTCTAATGAAAAACTGTTTTTT. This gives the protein CASSPYRGSNEKLFF.

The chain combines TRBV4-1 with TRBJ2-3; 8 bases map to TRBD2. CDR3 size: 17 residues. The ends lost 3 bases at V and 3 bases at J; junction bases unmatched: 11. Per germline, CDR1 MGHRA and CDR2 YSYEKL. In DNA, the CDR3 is TGCGCCAGCAGCCACCCAAATTTAGCGGGAAGGACAGATACGCAGTATTTT. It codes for CASSHPNLAGRTDTQYF.

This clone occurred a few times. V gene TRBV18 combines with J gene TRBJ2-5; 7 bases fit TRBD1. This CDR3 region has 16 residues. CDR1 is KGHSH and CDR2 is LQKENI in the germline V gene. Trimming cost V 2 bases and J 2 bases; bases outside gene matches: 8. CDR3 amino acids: CASSPDRVRGQETQYF. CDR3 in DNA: TGTGCCAGCTCACCAGATAGGGTCAGGGGGCAAGAGACCCAGTACTTC.

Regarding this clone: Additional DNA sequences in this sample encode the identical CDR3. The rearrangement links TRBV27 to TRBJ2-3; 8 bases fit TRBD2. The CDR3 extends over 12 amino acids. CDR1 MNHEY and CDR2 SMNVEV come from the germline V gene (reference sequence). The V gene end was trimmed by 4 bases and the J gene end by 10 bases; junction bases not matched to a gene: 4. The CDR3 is CASSSPAGAQYF. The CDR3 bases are TGTGCCAGCAGTTCCCCAGCGGGGGCGCAGTATTTT.

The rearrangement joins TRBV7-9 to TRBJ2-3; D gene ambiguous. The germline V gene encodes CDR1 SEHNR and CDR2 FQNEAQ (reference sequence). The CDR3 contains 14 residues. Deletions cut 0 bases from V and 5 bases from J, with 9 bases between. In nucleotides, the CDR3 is TGTGCCAGCAGCTTAGCCTTACTTGGAGATACGCAGTATTTT. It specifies CASSLALLGDTQYF.

CDR3 in amino acids: CSVESVGRGQTEAFF. The CDR3 coding sequence is TGCAGCGTTGAATCTGTAGGAAGAGGGCAGACTGAAGCTTTCTTT. The V call is TRBV29-1, the J call TRBJ1-1, with unresolved D. V gave up 2 bases and J gave up 5 bases, with 18 bases separating them. Germline V gene lookup returns CDR1 SQVTM and CDR2 ANQGSEA. The length of the CDR3 is 15 residues.

The CDR3 coding sequence is TGTGCCATCAGTGAGTCGAGAAACAGCAACACTGAAGCTTTCTTT. Translation gives CAISESRNSNTEAFF. The rearrangement joins TRBV10-3 to TRBJ1-1; D uncertain. Germline values: CDR1 ENHRY, CDR2 SYGVKD. V lost 0 bases, J lost 2 bases, and 10 bases lay in between. The CDR3 spans 15 residues.

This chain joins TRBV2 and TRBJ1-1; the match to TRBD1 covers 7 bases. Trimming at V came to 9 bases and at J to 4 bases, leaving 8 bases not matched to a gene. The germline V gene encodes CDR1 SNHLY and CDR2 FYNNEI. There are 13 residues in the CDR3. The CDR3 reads CASDRDRGTEAFF. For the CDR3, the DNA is TGTGCCAGTGACAGGGATCGAGGCACTGAAGCTTTCTTT. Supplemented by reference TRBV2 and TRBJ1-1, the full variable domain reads EPEVTQTPSHQVTQMGQEVILRCVPISNHLYFYWYRQILGQKVEFLVSFYNNEISEKSEIFDDQFSVERPDGSNFTLKIRSTKLEDSAMYFCASDRDRGTEAFFGQGTRLTVV.

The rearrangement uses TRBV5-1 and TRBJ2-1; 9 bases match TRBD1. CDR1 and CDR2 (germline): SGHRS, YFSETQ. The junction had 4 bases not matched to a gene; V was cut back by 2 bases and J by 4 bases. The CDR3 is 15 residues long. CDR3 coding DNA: TGCGCCAGCAGCTTAGGGACAGGGCATTACAATGAGCAGTTCTTC. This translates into CASSLGTGHYNEQFF.

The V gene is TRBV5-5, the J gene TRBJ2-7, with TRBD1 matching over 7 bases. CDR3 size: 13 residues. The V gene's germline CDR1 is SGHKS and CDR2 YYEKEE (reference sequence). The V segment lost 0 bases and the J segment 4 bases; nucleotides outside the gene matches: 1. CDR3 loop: CASSLARGYEQYF. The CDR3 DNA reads TGTGCCAGCAGCTTGGCCAGGGGGTACGAGCAGTACTTC.

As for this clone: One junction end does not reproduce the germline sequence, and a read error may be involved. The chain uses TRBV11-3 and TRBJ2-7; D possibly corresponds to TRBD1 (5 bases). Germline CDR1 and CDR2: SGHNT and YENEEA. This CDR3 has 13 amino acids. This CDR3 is CASSLGTKYGQYF. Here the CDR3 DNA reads TGTGCCAGCAGCTTAGGGACAAAGTACGGGCAGTACTTC.

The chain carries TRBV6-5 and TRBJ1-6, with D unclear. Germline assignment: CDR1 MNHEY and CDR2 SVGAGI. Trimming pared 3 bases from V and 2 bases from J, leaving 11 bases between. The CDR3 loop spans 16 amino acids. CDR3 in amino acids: CASSYSVTTYNSPLHF. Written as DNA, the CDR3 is TGTGCCAGCAGTTATTCCGTGACAACCTATAATTCACCCCTCCACTTT.

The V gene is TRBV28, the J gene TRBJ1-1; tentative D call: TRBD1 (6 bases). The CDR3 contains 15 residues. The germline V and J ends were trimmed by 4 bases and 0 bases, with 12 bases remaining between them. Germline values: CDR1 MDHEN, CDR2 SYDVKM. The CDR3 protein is CASSWGGGMNTEAFF. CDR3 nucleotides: TGTGCCAGCAGTTGGGGAGGGGGGATGAACACTGAAGCTTTCTTT.

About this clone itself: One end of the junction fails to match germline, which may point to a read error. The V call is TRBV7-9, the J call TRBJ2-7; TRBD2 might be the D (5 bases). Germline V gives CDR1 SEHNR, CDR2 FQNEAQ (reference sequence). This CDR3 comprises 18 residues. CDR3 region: CSSSPWIASSGGSYEQYF. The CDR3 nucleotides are TGTTCCAGCAGCCCCTGGATCGCGTCGAGCGGTGGATCCTACGAGCAGTACTTC.

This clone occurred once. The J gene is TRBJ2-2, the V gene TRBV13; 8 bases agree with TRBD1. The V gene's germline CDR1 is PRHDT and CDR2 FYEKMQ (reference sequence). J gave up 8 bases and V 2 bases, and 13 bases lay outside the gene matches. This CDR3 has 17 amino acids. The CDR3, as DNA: TGTGCCAGCAGCTTAACCCGGACAGGGACCCTGAAAGGGGAGCTGTTTTTT. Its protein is CASSLTRTGTLKGELFF.

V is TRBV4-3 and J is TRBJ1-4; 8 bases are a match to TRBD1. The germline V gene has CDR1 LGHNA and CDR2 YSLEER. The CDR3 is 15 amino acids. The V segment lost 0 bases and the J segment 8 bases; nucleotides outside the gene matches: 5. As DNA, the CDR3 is TGCGCCAGCAGCCAAGATGACAGGGGTGGAGAAAAACTGTTTTTT. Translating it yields CASSQDDRGGEKLFF.

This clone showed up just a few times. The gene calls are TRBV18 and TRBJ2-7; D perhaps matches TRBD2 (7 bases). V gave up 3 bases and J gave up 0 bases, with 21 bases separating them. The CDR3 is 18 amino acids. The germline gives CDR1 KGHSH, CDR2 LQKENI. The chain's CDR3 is CASSPTRGAGSSSYEQYF. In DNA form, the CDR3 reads TGTGCCAGCTCACCTACCCGGGGGGCGGGATCGAGCTCCTACGAGCAGTACTTC.